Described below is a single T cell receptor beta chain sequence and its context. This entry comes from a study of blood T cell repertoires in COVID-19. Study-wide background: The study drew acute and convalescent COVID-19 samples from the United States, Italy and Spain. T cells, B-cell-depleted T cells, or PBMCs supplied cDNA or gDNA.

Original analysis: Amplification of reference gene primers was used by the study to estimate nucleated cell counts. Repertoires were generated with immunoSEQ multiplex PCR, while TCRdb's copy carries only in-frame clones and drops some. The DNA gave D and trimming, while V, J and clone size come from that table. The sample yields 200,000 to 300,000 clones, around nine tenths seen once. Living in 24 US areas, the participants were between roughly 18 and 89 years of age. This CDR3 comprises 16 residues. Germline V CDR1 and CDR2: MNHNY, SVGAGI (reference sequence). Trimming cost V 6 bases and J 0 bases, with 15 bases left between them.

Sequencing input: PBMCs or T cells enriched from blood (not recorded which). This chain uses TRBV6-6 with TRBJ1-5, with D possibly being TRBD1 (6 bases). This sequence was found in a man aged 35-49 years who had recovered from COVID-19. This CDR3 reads CASRSQGLYSNQPQHF. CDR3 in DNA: TGTGCCAGCAGAAGTCAGGGGTTGTATAGCAATCAGCCCCAGCATTTT.